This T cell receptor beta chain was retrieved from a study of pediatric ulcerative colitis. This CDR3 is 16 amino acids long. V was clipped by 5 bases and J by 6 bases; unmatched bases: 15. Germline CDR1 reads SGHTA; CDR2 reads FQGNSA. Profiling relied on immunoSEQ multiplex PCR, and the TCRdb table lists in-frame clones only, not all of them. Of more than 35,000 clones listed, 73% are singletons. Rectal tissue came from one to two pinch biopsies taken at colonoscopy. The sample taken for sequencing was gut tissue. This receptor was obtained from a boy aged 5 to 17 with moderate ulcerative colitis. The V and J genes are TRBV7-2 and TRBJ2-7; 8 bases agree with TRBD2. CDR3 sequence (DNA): TGTGCCAGCAGCGTAAGTTCATCGGGGGGGCCAGCCGAGCAGTACTTC. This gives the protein CASSVSSSGGPAEQYF.